What follows are 13 T cell receptor beta chains derived from one specimen sequenced in a study of blood T cell repertoires in COVID-19. Clones were sequenced by immunoSEQ multiplex PCR, and TCRdb holds only the in-frame ones, with some missing. The data contain tens of thousands of clones, about four fifths of them seen just once; the ten biggest clones take up 25% to 30%. What was sequenced was peripheral blood. These receptors all come from a woman aged 80 or older with active or convalescent COVID-19.

The chain recombines TRBV5-4 with TRBJ1-4; the match to TRBD1 covers 9 bases. J gave up 8 bases and V 3 bases, and 8 bases lay outside the gene matches. The CDR3 totals 15 residues. The germline V gene encodes CDR1 SGHNT and CDR2 YYREEE (reference sequence). CDR3 nucleotides: TGTGCCAGCAGCTCACCCGGGACAGGGTTGGAAAAACTGTTTTTT. As protein: CASSSPGTGLEKLFF.

The chain has TRBV7-3 and TRBJ1-1, with no clear D. Germline assignment: CDR1 SGHTA and CDR2 FQGTGA. With 5 bases removed from V and 1 base from J, the gap between germline ends came to 8 bases. The CDR3 spans 13 residues. This CDR3 is CASSVTRNTEAFF. CDR3 nucleotides: TGTGCCAGCAGCGTTACACGGAACACTGAAGCTTTCTTT.

This chain uses TRBV7-2 with TRBJ1-4, with 7 positions matching TRBD1. The CDR3 has 13 amino acids. The V gene end was trimmed by 4 bases and the J gene end by 8 bases; junction bases not matched to a gene: 4. From germline, CDR1 is SGHTA and CDR2 FQGNSA. In nucleotides, the CDR3 is TGTGCCAGCAGCTCCGGGACAGACGAAAAACTGTTTTTT. Translating it yields CASSSGTDEKLFF.

The chain uses TRBV9 and TRBJ2-3; tentatively, D is TRBD2 (5 bases). This CDR3 is built from 18 residues. Trimming removed 0 bases at V and 0 bases at J, with 17 bases between. Germline V CDR1 and CDR2: SGDLS, YYNGEE. CDR3 sequence: CASSVGPGAGSSTDTQYF. In DNA, the CDR3 is TGTGCCAGCAGCGTAGGTCCCGGTGCGGGTTCGAGCACAGATACGCAGTATTTT.

The rearrangement uses TRBV7-8 and TRBJ2-1, with 10 nucleotides matching TRBD2. Germline V gene data show CDR1 as SGHVS and CDR2 as FQNEAQ. Trimming took 1 base from V and 8 from J; bases not matched to a gene: 5. CDR3 length: 15 residues. The CDR3 coding sequence is TGTGCCAGCAGCTTAGAAAGCGGGGGGGCATATGAGCAGTTCTTC. Translation: CASSLESGGAYEQFF. The complete variable domain, with remaining parts taken from reference TRBV7-8 and TRBJ2-1, reads GAGVSQSPRYKVAKRGQDVALRCDPISGHVSLFWYQQALGQGPEFLTYFQNEAQLDKSGLPSDRFFAERPEGSVSTLKIQRTQQEDSAVYLCASSLESGGAYEQFFGPGTRLTVL.

This chain joins TRBV4-3 and TRBJ1-6; D gene ambiguous. The germline CDR1 and CDR2 sequences are LGHNA and YSLEER. V shed 1 base and J shed 6 bases, with 10 bases lying between them. The CDR3 totals 15 residues. CDR3 region: CASSQGREPNSPLHF. In DNA form, the CDR3 reads TGCGCCAGCAGCCAAGGCCGGGAGCCTAATTCACCCCTCCACTTT.

The chain carries TRBV3-1 (or the pseudogene TRBV3-2) and TRBJ2-1, with a weak D call TRBD1 (6 bases). Germline assignment: CDR1 LGHDT and CDR2 YNNKEL (reference sequence). The CDR3 spans 15 residues. The V gene lost 4 bases and the J gene lost 0 bases, with 10 bases spanning the gap. The CDR3 reads CASSRGTISYNEQFF. In nucleotides, the CDR3 is TGTGCCAGCAGCCGTGGGACAATCTCCTACAATGAGCAGTTCTTC.

The rearrangement joins TRBV30 to TRBJ1-4, with 7 bases that match TRBD1. V shed 1 base and J 4 bases; nucleotides not matched to a gene: 6. The germline CDR1 and CDR2 sequences are GTSNPN and SVGIG (reference sequence). This CDR3 contains 15 residues. The CDR3 DNA is TGTGCCTGGAGTGGCGCGGGACAGCTTAATGAAAAACTGTTTTTT. It codes for CAWSGAGQLNEKLFF.

This clone is termed medium-sized. V and J are TRBV6-5 and TRBJ1-2; the match to TRBD1 covers 7 bases. This CDR3 is 15 amino acids long. With V trimmed by 2 bases and J by 0 bases, 3 bases remained unmatched. Germline CDR1 is MNHEY and CDR2 is SVGAGI. This CDR3 reads CASSYTGTANYGYTF. CDR3 nucleotides: TGTGCCAGCAGTTACACAGGGACAGCTAACTATGGCTACACCTTC.

This chain joins TRBV7-2 and TRBJ2-1, with 11 bases matching TRBD2. This CDR3 contains 17 residues. V trimming: 3 bases; J trimming: 3 bases; junction bases outside the gene matches: 7. Germline V gene sequence: CDR1 SGHTA, CDR2 FQGNSA. CDR3 in amino acids: CASSLTTSGEIYNEQFF. CDR3 nucleotide sequence: TGTGCCAGCAGCTTGACGACTAGCGGGGAGATCTACAATGAGCAGTTCTTC.

The chain recombines TRBV5-5 with TRBJ1-5, with a tentative D call TRBD1 (5 bases). CDR3 length equals 15 residues. V lost 5 bases, J lost 1 base, and 13 bases lay in between. From germline, CDR1 is SGHKS and CDR2 YYEKEE (reference sequence). CDR3 region: CASRIGALSNQPQHF. Here the CDR3 DNA reads TGTGCCAGCAGAATAGGGGCGTTAAGCAATCAGCCCCAGCATTTT.

This clone occurred once. V usage is TRBV27 and J usage is TRBJ1-2, with 7 positions matching TRBD1. J gave up 7 bases and V 5 bases, and 13 bases lay outside the gene matches. The CDR3 is 15 amino acids. The V gene's germline CDR1 is MNHEY and CDR2 SMNVEV (reference sequence). CDR3 protein: CASSPRTQRQGGYTF. The CDR3 DNA follows: TGTGCCAGCAGTCCGCGCACACAAAGACAGGGTGGCTACACCTTC.

This chain joins TRBV5-1 and TRBJ2-6, with 8 bases fitting TRBD1. V dropped 7 bases and J dropped 4; count of bases not matched to a gene: 4. In germline, CDR1 is SGHRS, CDR2 YFSETQ. The CDR3 is made up of 14 amino acids. The CDR3 DNA reads as TGCGCCAGCTCCAGGGGGCAAGGGGCCAACGTCCTGACTTTC. Its protein is CASSRGQGANVLTF.